This TCR beta chain was sequenced in a study of ipilimumab plus nivolumab after autologous stem cell transplantation. Dosing: nivolumab 3 mg/kg IV, weeks 1, 4, 7, 10, then every two weeks to week 26. Trimming took 7 bases from V and 2 from J; bases not matched to a gene: 12. The CDR3 sequence is 16 residues long. Germline CDR1 and CDR2: MDHEN and SYDVKM. The sample holds a few counts of this clone. Some clones are missing from TCRdb's copy, which holds only in-frame ones; the method was immunoSEQ multiplex PCR. The sample records over 10,000 clones, around 70% being singletons. The sequencing here drew on PBMCs, taken in a trial of ipilimumab plus nivolumab as post-transplant consolidation. This TCR was sampled from a male donor with diffuse large B-cell lymphoma. The J gene is TRBJ2-5, the V gene TRBV28; 8 nucleotides align to TRBD1. CDR3 coding DNA: TGTGCCAGCACCTCAAGCTCAGGGACAGGTCAAGAGACCCAGTACTTC. Its translation: CASTSSSGTGQETQYF.